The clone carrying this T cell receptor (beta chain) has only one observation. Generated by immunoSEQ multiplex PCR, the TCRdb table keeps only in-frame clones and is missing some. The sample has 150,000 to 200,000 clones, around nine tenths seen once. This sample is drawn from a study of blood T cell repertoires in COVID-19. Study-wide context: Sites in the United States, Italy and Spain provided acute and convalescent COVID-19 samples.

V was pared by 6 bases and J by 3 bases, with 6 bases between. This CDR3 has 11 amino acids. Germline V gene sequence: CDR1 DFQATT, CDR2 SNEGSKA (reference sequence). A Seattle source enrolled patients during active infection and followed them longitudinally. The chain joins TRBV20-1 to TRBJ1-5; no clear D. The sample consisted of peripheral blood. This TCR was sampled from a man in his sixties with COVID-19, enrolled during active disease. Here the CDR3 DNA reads TGCAGTGCGGCAAACAATCAGCCCCAGCATTTT. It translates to CSAANNQPQHF.